This T cell receptor beta chain was sequenced for a study of blood T cell repertoires in COVID-19. Study as a whole: Both acute and convalescent COVID-19 samples were obtained from the United States, Italy and Spain. Nucleic acid was either cDNA or gDNA, and it came from T cells, B-cell-depleted T cells, or PBMCs.

TCRdb keeps only in-frame clones here, not all; method: immunoSEQ multiplex PCR. The table lists 200,000 to 250,000 clones, 80% to 85% of them singletons, with just under 20% in the top ten. The origin of this receptor is a man aged 25 to 40 with active or convalescent COVID-19. Sequenced input: peripheral blood.

The CDR3 region has the DNA TGTGCCAGCAGCTCAACCGGTAGTTACTTAAACGGGGCCAACGTCCTGACTTTC. Amino acids: CASSSTGSYLNGANVLTF. The chain employs TRBV5-6 and TRBJ2-6; no clear D. The CDR3 consists of 18 residues. CDR1 SGHDT and CDR2 YYEEEE come from the germline V gene. Trimming stripped 3 bases from V and 4 bases from J, with 20 bases between.